This T cell receptor beta chain was documented in a study of cytomegalovirus exposure and HLA in healthy donors. About the study: Sequencing of roughly 180 million T cells in an earlier analysis found 95 million to 120 million unique TCR beta sequences.

PCR primers comprised 60 Vbeta and 13 Jbeta primers. TCRdb's table, derived via immunoSEQ multiplex PCR, lists solely in-frame clones and lacks some. Here the sample spans more than 130,000 clones, 75% to 80% being singletons. General observations from the study: Previous analysis showed most TCR beta V segments were productive about 87% or about 30% of the time. Cytomegalovirus association was listed for about 150 TCR beta chains. In a later analysis, V- and J-gene trimming of beta chains associated with a DCLRE1C missense variant, replicated independently.

This clone has a single count. Its antigen is unidentified. Germline CDR1 reads LNHDA; CDR2 reads SQIVND (reference sequence). The CDR3 has 17 amino acids. The germline V and J ends were trimmed by 1 base and 1 base, with 14 bases remaining between them. The chain has TRBV19 and TRBJ1-5; TRBD1 is a possible D gene (5 bases). The sample was PBMCs. The receptor's source is a man between 18 and 35 years old in good health and CMV-seronegative. The CDR3 region has the DNA TGTGCCAGTAGTATAGGACCAGGGAAGGGGAGCAATCAGCCCCAGCATTTT. The encoded protein is CASSIGPGKGSNQPQHF.